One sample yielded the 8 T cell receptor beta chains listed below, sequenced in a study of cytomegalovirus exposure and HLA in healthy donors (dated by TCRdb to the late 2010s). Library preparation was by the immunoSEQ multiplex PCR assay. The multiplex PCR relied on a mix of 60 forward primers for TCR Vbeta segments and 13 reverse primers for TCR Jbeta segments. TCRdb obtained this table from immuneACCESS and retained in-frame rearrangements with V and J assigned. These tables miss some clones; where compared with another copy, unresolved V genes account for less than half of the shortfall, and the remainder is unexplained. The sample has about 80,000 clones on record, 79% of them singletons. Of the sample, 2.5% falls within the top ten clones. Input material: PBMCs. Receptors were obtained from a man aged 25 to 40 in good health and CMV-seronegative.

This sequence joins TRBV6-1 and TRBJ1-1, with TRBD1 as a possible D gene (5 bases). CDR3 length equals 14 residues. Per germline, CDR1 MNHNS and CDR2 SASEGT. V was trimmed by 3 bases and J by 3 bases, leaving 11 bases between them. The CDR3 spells CASSEGQGYTEAFF. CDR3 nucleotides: TGTGCCAGCAGTGAGGGGCAGGGCTACACTGAAGCTTTCTTT.

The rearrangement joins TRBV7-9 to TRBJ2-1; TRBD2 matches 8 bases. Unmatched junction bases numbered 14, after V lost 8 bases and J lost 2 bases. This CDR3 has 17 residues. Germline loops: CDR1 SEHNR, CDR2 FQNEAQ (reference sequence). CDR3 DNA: TGTGCCAGCCTCGGGAGGGGCCGCGAAAAACCCTACAATGAGCAGTTCTTC. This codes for CASLGRGREKPYNEQFF.

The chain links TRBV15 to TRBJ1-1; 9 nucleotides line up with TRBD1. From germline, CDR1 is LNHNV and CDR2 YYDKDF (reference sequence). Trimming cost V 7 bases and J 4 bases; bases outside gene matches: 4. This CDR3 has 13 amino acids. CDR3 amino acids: CATTDRGFTEAFF. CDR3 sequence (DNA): TGTGCCACCACGGACAGGGGTTTCACTGAAGCTTTCTTT.

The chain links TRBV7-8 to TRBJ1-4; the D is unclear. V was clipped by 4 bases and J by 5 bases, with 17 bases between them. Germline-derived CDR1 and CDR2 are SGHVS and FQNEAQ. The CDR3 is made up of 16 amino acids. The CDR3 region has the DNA TGTGCCAGCAGCTCAGAGCCCGGGATTTTCAATGAAAAACTGTTTTTT. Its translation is CASSSEPGIFNEKLFF.

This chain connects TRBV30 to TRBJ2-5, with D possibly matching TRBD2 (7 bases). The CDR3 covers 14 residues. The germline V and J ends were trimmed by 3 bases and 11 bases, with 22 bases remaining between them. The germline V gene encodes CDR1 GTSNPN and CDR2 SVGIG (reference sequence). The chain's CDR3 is CAWRRGWGAGEQYF. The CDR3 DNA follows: TGTGCCTGGAGGCGCGGTTGGGGGGCGGGGGAGCAGTACTTC.

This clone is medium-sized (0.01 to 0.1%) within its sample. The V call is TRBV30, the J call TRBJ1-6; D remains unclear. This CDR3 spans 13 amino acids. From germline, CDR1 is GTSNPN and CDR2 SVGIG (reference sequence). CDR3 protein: CAPQISYNSPLHF. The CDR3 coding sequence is TGTGCTCCACAAATCTCCTATAATTCACCCCTCCACTTT.

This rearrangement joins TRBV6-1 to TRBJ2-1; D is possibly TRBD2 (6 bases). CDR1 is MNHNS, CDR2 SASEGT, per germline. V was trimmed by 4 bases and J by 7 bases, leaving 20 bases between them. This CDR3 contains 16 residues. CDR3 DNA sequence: TGTGCCAGCAGTGGTCCTCTAGTCCAAGCGGGTAATGAGCAGTTCTTC. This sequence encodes CASSGPLVQAGNEQFF.

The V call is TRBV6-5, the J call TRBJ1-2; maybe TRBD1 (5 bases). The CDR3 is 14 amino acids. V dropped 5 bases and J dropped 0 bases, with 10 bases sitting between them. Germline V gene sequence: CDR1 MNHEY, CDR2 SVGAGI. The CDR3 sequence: CASSQSQANYGYTF. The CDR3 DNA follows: TGTGCCAGCAGTCAATCACAGGCTAACTATGGCTACACCTTC.